These 15 T cell receptor beta chains came from one sample sequenced in a study of T cell responses to AZD1222 COVID-19 vaccine. Here immunoSEQ multiplex PCR was the method, and the copy in TCRdb shows in-frame clones only, minus some. The data contain fewer than 200,000 clones, more than 80% of them seen just once; the ten biggest clones take up about 4.3%. The sample was peripheral blood, taken 28 days after the second dose of the MenACWY control vaccine. These receptors originate from an adult who received the MenACWY meningococcal vaccine as a control.

The gene calls are TRBV28 and TRBJ2-2; D possibly corresponds to TRBD2 (6 bases). V was pared by 10 bases and J by 6 bases, with 15 bases between. Per the germline V gene, CDR1 is MDHEN and CDR2 is SYDVKM. This CDR3 is 13 amino acids long. CDR3 region: CATLTSGAGELFF. The CDR3 nucleotides are TGTGCCACCTTGACTAGTGGTGCCGGGGAGCTGTTTTTT.

The CDR3 bases are TGTGCCAGTAGTCCCGGGTCCTGGGGGAACATTCAGTACTTC. This encodes CASSPGSWGNIQYF. The chain recombines TRBV19 with TRBJ2-4, with D possibly called TRBD1 or TRBD2 (5 bases each). V was cut by 5 bases and J by 7 bases, with 15 bases left in between. Germline V gives CDR1 LNHDA, CDR2 SQIVND (reference sequence). The CDR3 is 14 residues long.

This rearrangement joins TRBV7-2 to TRBJ2-7, with D possibly matching TRBD1 (6 bases). Trimming removed 1 base at V and 3 bases at J, with 13 bases between. This CDR3 has 15 amino acids. Germline V CDR1 and CDR2: SGHTA, FQGNSA. The CDR3 loop is CASSLVLGAGYEQYF. Here the CDR3 DNA reads TGTGCCAGCAGCTTAGTTTTGGGGGCCGGCTACGAGCAGTACTTC.

This clone was seen a handful of times. This chain joins TRBV10-2 and TRBJ1-2; 7 bases are shared with TRBD1. V lost 4 bases to trimming and J lost 4 bases; unmatched junction nucleotides: 3. The CDR3 loop spans 13 amino acids. Germline CDR1 is WSHSY and CDR2 is SAAADI. DNA for the CDR3: TGCGCCAGCAGTGGACAGGGTCCCTATGGCTACACCTTC. Protein: CASSGQGPYGYTF.

The chain uses TRBV21-1 and TRBJ2-2. TRBV21-1 is a pseudogene locus. This CDR3 comprises 18 residues. CDR3 DNA: TGTGCCAGCAGCAAAGAGGTGGTTCCAGGGGGGGACACCGGGGAGCTGTTTTTT. It is translated as CASSKEVVPGGDTGELFF.

CDR3 coding DNA: TGTGCCATCAGTGAGTCCGTTACGTCCACTAGCGGAGTCAATGAGCAGTTCTTC. It codes for CAISESVTSTSGVNEQFF. The chain uses TRBV10-3 and TRBJ2-1; TRBD2 matches 8 bases. Germline lookup yields CDR1 ENHRY and CDR2 SYGVKD. This CDR3 is built from 18 residues. Losses at the gene ends were 0 bases for V and 6 bases for J; bases not matched to a gene: 13.

This clone appeared a few times. The rearrangement links TRBV6-4 to TRBJ2-2; TRBD2 matches at 11 bases. The CDR3 is made up of 18 amino acids. Germline V gene sequence: CDR1 MRHNA, CDR2 SNTAGT. With 0 bases clipped from V and 5 bases from J, the junction kept 8 bases outside the gene matches. The DNA for the CDR3 is TGTGCCAGCAGTGACTCGCAACTAGCGGGAGCCGGGACCGGGGAGCTGTTTTTT. The encoded protein is CASSDSQLAGAGTGELFF.

The chain joins TRBV2 to TRBJ1-2, with a possible D match to TRBD1 (5 bases). V was cut by 6 bases and J by 3 bases, with 14 bases left in between. Germline CDR1 and CDR2: SNHLY and FYNNEI. CDR3 size: 14 residues. As DNA, the CDR3 is TGTGCCAGCAGCACACAGGAGGGCTACTATGGCTACACCTTC. It translates to CASSTQEGYYGYTF.

The chain couples TRBV6-5 to TRBJ2-5, with D possibly matching TRBD1 (6 bases). Germline CDR1 MNHEY, CDR2 SVGAGI. CDR3 length: 13 amino acids. Trimming stripped 4 bases from V and 4 bases from J, with 10 bases between. In DNA, the CDR3 is TGTGCCAGCAGTTGGGGGCGCGGAGAGACCCAGTACTTC. Encoded protein: CASSWGRGETQYF.

The table lists this clone with a few counts. The gene calls are TRBV6-2 or TRBV6-3 and TRBJ1-1; D ambiguous. CDR1 and CDR2 from the germline V gene are MNHEY and SVGEGT. V shed 4 bases and J shed 5 bases, with 23 bases lying between them. This CDR3 is built from 17 residues. For the CDR3, the DNA is TGTGCCAGCAGTTCTGCCCCTGGCTGGGGAGGTGGAACTGAAGCTTTCTTT. Translation gives CASSSAPGWGGGTEAFF.

The J gene is TRBJ1-2, the V gene TRBV6-5; 8 bases are shared with TRBD1. The V gene's germline CDR1 is MNHEY and CDR2 SVGAGI. The CDR3 covers 12 residues. The V and J ends lost 10 bases and 3 bases, in that order; junction bases with no gene match: 4. The CDR3 coding sequence is TGTGCCACGACAGGGGCACACTATGGCTACACCTTC. Its translation: CATTGAHYGYTF.

The chain combines TRBV6-5 with TRBJ1-2, with 8 bases that match TRBD1. The CDR3 sequence is 14 residues long. Germline CDR1 is MNHEY and CDR2 is SVGAGI. The V segment lost 2 bases and the J segment 3 bases; nucleotides outside the gene matches: 2. CDR3 coding DNA: TGTGCCAGCAGTTACAGGGGACAGGACTATGGCTACACCTTC. Its protein is CASSYRGQDYGYTF.

The rearrangement joins TRBV19 to TRBJ2-7, with D perhaps TRBD2 (5 bases). The V end lost 1 base, the J end lost 6 bases, and 16 bases lay between the germline ends. Germline lookup yields CDR1 LNHDA and CDR2 SQIVND (reference sequence). The CDR3 length is 15 residues. The CDR3: CASSIGGSEIAEQYF. CDR3 bases: TGTGCCAGTAGTATAGGAGGGAGTGAGATTGCCGAGCAGTACTTC.

This rearrangement joins TRBV27 to TRBJ1-4, with no clear D. With 1 base removed from V and 3 bases from J, the gap between germline ends came to 6 bases. The CDR3 covers 14 residues. CDR1 and CDR2 (germline): MNHEY, SMNVEV (reference sequence). CDR3 nucleotides: TGTGCCAGCAGTTTATGGGGTCCTAATGAAAAACTGTTTTTT. This codes for CASSLWGPNEKLFF.

This chain links TRBV19 with TRBJ1-2, with unresolved D. CDR1 and CDR2 from the germline V gene are LNHDA and SQIVND (reference sequence). The CDR3 extends over 13 amino acids. Trimming took 3 bases from V and 5 from J, leaving 10 bases between them. The CDR3 region has the DNA TGTGCCAGTAGTATCAAGGGAATATATGGCTACACCTTC. This translates into CASSIKGIYGYTF.